The rows below give T cell receptor beta chains drawn from one sample of a study of CD8 T cells in acute hepatitis C reinfection. Only in-frame clones appear in the TCRdb table, and some are missing; sequencing was by immunoSEQ multiplex PCR. This sample has about 38,000 clones, with 87% found just once. Sequenced: naive CD8+ T cells from PBMCs. These receptors all stem from a man aged 30-40 years with chronic hepatitis C. CDR3s include the opening cysteine and the closing phenylalanine or tryptophan. D genes are given only for firm matches. Expanded clones are given a class, and other clones once, few, many or no size at all.

V	J	D	size	CDR3	DNA
TRBV6-5	TRBJ2-3	TRBD2	NA	CASSSGLAGGTDTQYF	TGTGCCAGCAGTTCCGGACTAGCGGGGGGTACAGATACGCAGTATTTT
TRBV19	TRBJ1-1	NA	NA	CASSYGPAAFF	TGTGCCAGTAGTTACGGGCCGGCCGCTTTCTTT
TRBV6-5	TRBJ2-5	NA	once	CASSPLPGVKETQYF	TGTGCCAGCAGTCCGCTACCGGGAGTTAAGGAGACCCAGTACTTC
TRBV9	TRBJ2-7	NA	NA	CASSVATGGGRTYEQYF	TGTGCCAGCAGCGTAGCTACTGGGGGCGGTAGAACCTACGAGCAGTACTTC
TRBV4-3	TRBJ2-2	NA	once	CASSPYTGGGGELFF	TGCGCCAGCAGCCCTTACACAGGGGGGGGAGGGGAGCTGTTTTTT
TRBV2	TRBJ2-5	NA	NA	CASTAIQETQYF	TGTGCCAGCACTGCTATCCAAGAGACCCAGTACTTC
TRBV4-2	TRBJ1-4	TRBD1	NA	CASSLTGASNEKLFF	TGTGCCAGCAGCCTCACAGGGGCGTCTAATGAAAAACTGTTTTTT
TRBV7-6	TRBJ2-1	NA	few	CASSFGQDEQFF	TGTGCCAGCAGCTTCGGTCAGGATGAGCAGTTCTTC
TRBV2	TRBJ1-5	NA	few	CASRYRGETQPQHF	TGTGCCAGCAGGTATAGGGGCGAAACTCAGCCCCAGCATTTT
TRBV6-5	TRBJ2-1	TRBD2	NA	CASSYTGTSNEQFF	TGTGCCAGCAGTTACACCGGGACTAGCAATGAGCAGTTCTTC
TRBV11-2	TRBJ1-3	NA	NA	CASSLGNTIYF	TGTGCCAGCAGCCTTGGAAACACCATATATTTT
TRBV28	TRBJ1-5	NA	NA	CASNLQGKNQPQHF	TGTGCCAGCAACCTACAGGGAAAGAATCAGCCCCAGCATTTT
TRBV7-6	TRBJ2-7	TRBD1	NA	CASSLGQISSYEQYF	TGTGCCAGCAGCTTGGGACAGATTAGCTCCTACGAGCAGTACTTC
TRBV11-2	TRBJ1-1	NA	once	CASRPTLGLAEAFF	TGTGCCAGCAGGCCCACCCTCGGGTTGGCTGAAGCTTTCTTT
TRBV7-9	TRBJ2-1	TRBD2	NA	CASSPGLAGGSSYNEQFF	TGTGCCAGCAGCCCGGGACTAGCGGGGGGGAGCTCCTACAATGAGCAGTTCTTC
TRBV7-9	TRBJ2-7	TRBD1	NA	CASSPPGTGNYEQYF	TGTGCCAGCAGCCCGCCCGGGACAGGGAACTACGAGCAGTACTTC
TRBV19	TRBJ1-1	NA	NA	CASSTQGPNTEAFF	TGTGCCAGTAGTACTCAGGGTCCGAACACTGAAGCTTTCTTT
TRBV9	TRBJ2-2	NA	NA	CASSAPGGTNTGELFF	TGTGCCAGCAGCGCCCCGGGCGGGACTAACACCGGGGAGCTGTTTTTT
TRBV9	TRBJ2-3	NA	NA	CASSGQNTDTQYF	TGTGCCAGCAGCGGACAGAACACAGATACGCAGTATTTT
TRBV4-1	TRBJ2-2	TRBD1	NA	CASAGQGAGGELFF	TGCGCCAGCGCCGGACAGGGGGCGGGCGGGGAGCTGTTTTTT
TRBV2	TRBJ1-2	NA	NA	CASRDSPAYGYTF	TGTGCCAGCAGGGACAGCCCAGCCTATGGCTACACCTTC
TRBV27	TRBJ2-5	NA	NA	CASKVGETQYF	TGTGCCAGCAAAGTCGGAGAGACCCAGTACTTC
TRBV5-6	TRBJ1-2	NA	NA	CASSLGGDGYGYTF	TGTGCCAGCAGCTTGGGGGGCGACGGCTATGGCTACACCTTC
TRBV5-1	TRBJ1-1	NA	NA	CASSLTGSGTEAFF	TGCGCCAGCAGCTTAACAGGGTCGGGCACTGAAGCTTTCTTT
TRBV12-5	TRBJ2-7	NA	NA	CASGFPVGGSYEQYF	TGTGCTAGTGGTTTCCCTGTGGGGGGCTCCTACGAGCAGTACTTC
TRBV19	TRBJ2-1	TRBD2	NA	CASSMSGGDEQFF	TGTGCCAGTAGTATGAGTGGGGGGGATGAGCAGTTCTTC
TRBV7-6	TRBJ2-4	NA	NA	CASSLGLAAIQYF	TGTGCCAGCAGCTTAGGGCTAGCCGCCATTCAGTACTTC
TRBV5-6	TRBJ2-1	TRBD1	NA	CASSLMTGGAYNEQFF	TGTGCCAGCAGCCTAATGACAGGGGGTGCCTACAATGAGCAGTTCTTC
TRBV5-6	TRBJ1-4	NA	once	CASNGALEEKLFF	TGTGCCAGCAACGGGGCATTGGAGGAAAAACTGTTTTTT
TRBV13	TRBJ2-2	TRBD1	NA	CASSLGGQGITGELFF	TGTGCCAGCAGCTTAGGTGGACAGGGGATCACCGGGGAGCTGTTTTTT
TRBV4-2	TRBJ1-1	NA	few	CASSLHVNTEAFF	TGTGCCAGCAGCCTACACGTGAACACTGAAGCTTTCTTT
TRBV5-1	TRBJ2-5	NA	NA	CASRGSRGRFQETQYF	TGCGCCAGCAGAGGGTCCCGGGGCAGATTCCAAGAGACCCAGTACTTC
TRBV11-3	TRBJ2-1	NA	NA	CASSPEDNEQFF	TGTGCCAGCAGCCCCGAAGACAATGAGCAGTTCTTC
TRBV5-1	TRBJ2-3	TRBD2	NA	CASSLAGLAGGPIDTQYF	TGCGCCAGCAGCTTGGCCGGACTAGCGGGGGGCCCCATAGATACGCAGTATTTT
TRBV19	TRBJ1-1	TRBD1	NA	CATTGTVNTEAFF	TGTGCCACTACCGGGACAGTCAACACTGAAGCTTTCTTT
TRBV10-1	TRBJ2-5	TRBD2	NA	CASSPGLAGGPSQETQYF	TGCGCCAGCAGCCCCGGACTAGCGGGAGGGCCGTCTCAAGAGACCCAGTACTTC
TRBV7-3	TRBJ2-1	NA	few	CASSPTESSYNEQFF	TGTGCCAGCAGCCCCACTGAAAGCTCCTACAATGAGCAGTTCTTC
TRBV19	TRBJ2-2	TRBD2	NA	CASSIGGGRTGELFF	TGTGCCAGTAGTATAGGCGGGGGGCGCACCGGGGAGCTGTTTTTT
TRBV4-2	TRBJ2-7	NA	few	CASSQGDSSYEQYF	TGTGCCAGCAGCCAAGGAGATAGCAGCTACGAGCAGTACTTC
TRBV9	TRBJ1-1	NA	once	CASSVGGGLNTEAFF	TGTGCCAGCAGCGTAGGGGGTGGCCTGAACACTGAAGCTTTCTTT
TRBV19	TRBJ1-1	NA	NA	CATSLGGSNTEAFF	TGTGCCACCTCCCTGGGGGGGTCGAACACTGAAGCTTTCTTT
TRBV6-6	TRBJ2-7	TRBD2	NA	CASSPLAGVYEQYF	TGTGCCAGCAGTCCCCTAGCGGGGGTGTACGAGCAGTACTTC
TRBV4-2	TRBJ1-5	NA	NA	CASSQGTLPQHF	TGTGCCAGCAGCCAAGGAACTCTTCCCCAGCATTTT
TRBV27	TRBJ1-6	NA	few	CASSRGTFGSPLHF	TGTGCCAGCTCGCGCGGGACGTTCGGATCACCCCTCCACTTT
TRBV27	TRBJ2-3	TRBD2	NA	CASSPSPAGPDTDTQYF	TGTGCCAGCAGTCCTTCCCCAGCGGGGCCTGACACAGATACGCAGTATTTT
TRBV9	TRBJ2-1	NA	NA	CASSVGRFSGNEQFF	TGTGCCAGCAGCGTAGGGCGATTTTCCGGCAATGAGCAGTTCTTC
TRBV7-9	TRBJ2-3	NA	NA	CASTDTQYF	TGTGCCAGCACAGATACGCAGTATTTT
TRBV11-2	TRBJ2-5	NA	NA	CASSFPEGPETQYF	TGTGCCAGCAGCTTCCCAGAGGGGCCCGAGACCCAGTACTTC
TRBV5-5	TRBJ1-2	TRBD1	NA	CASSFGRQGAYTF	TGTGCCAGCAGCTTCGGCAGGCAGGGGGCCTACACCTTC
TRBV13	TRBJ1-4	NA	NA	CASTLGGPRSTNEKLFF	TGTGCCAGCACCCTGGGGGGACCTCGTTCAACTAATGAAAAACTGTTTTTT
TRBV6-5	TRBJ1-1	NA	NA	CASSYSDRNTEAFF	TGTGCCAGCAGTTACTCGGACAGGAACACTGAAGCTTTCTTT
TRBV7-9	TRBJ2-7	NA	NA	CASSHFSYEQYF	TGTGCCAGCAGTCATTTCTCCTACGAGCAGTACTTC
TRBV4-2	TRBJ2-1	NA	once	CASSPFEAYNEQFF	TGTGCCAGCAGCCCCTTTGAGGCATACAATGAGCAGTTCTTC
TRBV7-9	TRBJ1-4	NA	once	CASSYRDGGVEKLFF	TGTGCCAGCAGTTATCGAGACGGGGGGGTGGAAAAACTGTTTTTT